Listed below are T cell receptor beta chains from one sample, sequenced in a study of Graves' ophthalmopathy and Graves' hyperthyroidism. TCRdb recomputed calls from the multiplex PCR reads with MiXCR, one row per CDR3 protein. The sample carries about 220,000 distinct CDR3 sequences, around a fifth recorded once. Sequencing was performed on peripheral blood. Source of these receptors: a woman aged 45-60 years with Graves' ophthalmopathy. Both conserved end residues are part of each CDR3. The order of the fields is J gene, V gene, CDR3 protein.

J gene: TRBJ1-1
V gene: TRBV6-1
CDR3 protein: CASSKTGTGSNEAFF

J gene: TRBJ1-6
V gene: TRBV5-1
CDR3 protein: CASSLDFGSPLHF

J gene: TRBJ2-5
V gene: TRBV2
CDR3 protein: CASSAGGLAAETQYF

J gene: TRBJ2-2
V gene: TRBV7-6
CDR3 protein: CASSLAGRGELFF

J gene: TRBJ2-5
V gene: TRBV7-8
CDR3 protein: CASSLAHTYQETQYF

J gene: TRBJ2-5
V gene: TRBV28
CDR3 protein: CASSYGPNSRETQYF

J gene: TRBJ1-2
V gene: TRBV11-2
CDR3 protein: CASSEGVWNTF

J gene: TRBJ2-7
V gene: TRBV10-1
CDR3 protein: CASSDASGAGGQYF

J gene: TRBJ1-3
V gene: TRBV19
CDR3 protein: CASRFSWGRTRSGSGNTIYF

J gene: TRBJ2-5
V gene: TRBV20-1
CDR3 protein: CSARDSQYRGLAEQETQYF

J gene: TRBJ2-7
V gene: TRBV6-1
CDR3 protein: CASSVQGAWYEQYF

J gene: TRBJ1-1
V gene: TRBV3-1
CDR3 protein: CASSQEVVSWPEAFF

J gene: TRBJ1-2
V gene: TRBV2
CDR3 protein: CASRQESYGYTF

J gene: TRBJ2-7
V gene: TRBV6-2/TRBV6-3
CDR3 protein: CASSQPTEQYF

J gene: TRBJ2-5
V gene: TRBV6-1
CDR3 protein: CASSEPWDQETQYF

J gene: TRBJ2-2
V gene: TRBV2
CDR3 protein: CASSTDTGELFF

J gene: TRBJ2-2
V gene: TRBV6-5
CDR3 protein: CASSSPSGANTGELFF

J gene: TRBJ2-7
V gene: TRBV20-1
CDR3 protein: CSAVDRDYEQYF

J gene: TRBJ1-6
V gene: TRBV19
CDR3 protein: CASRPQGGNSPLHF

J gene: TRBJ2-5
V gene: TRBV6-2/TRBV6-3
CDR3 protein: CASRRTGTGAQETQYF

J gene: TRBJ1-1
V gene: TRBV6-1
CDR3 protein: CASSEFGIRGTEAFF

J gene: TRBJ2-7
V gene: TRBV12-3/TRBV12-4
CDR3 protein: CASSPHLGGQGWYEQYF

J gene: TRBJ2-7
V gene: TRBV5-5
CDR3 protein: CASSWIRDSSSYEQYF